This T cell receptor beta chain was captured in a study of blood T cell repertoires in COVID-19. Study summary: Spain, Italy and the United States supplied samples that represented acute and convalescent COVID-19. Nucleic acid was either cDNA or gDNA, and it came from T cells, B-cell-depleted T cells, or PBMCs.

Under the authors' procedure: Reference gene primers were amplified, and this amplification served to estimate nucleated cell counts. The protocol was immunoSEQ multiplex PCR, while the TCRdb copy is restricted to in-frame clones and leaves out a portion. That table supplies the V and J calls and clone size; D and trimming were determined from the DNA. The data hold over 40,000 clones, with about 83% observed a single time. Germline loops: CDR1 SGHRS, CDR2 YFSETQ. CDR3 length: 14 residues. Trimming removed 3 bases from V and 3 bases from J, with 12 bases in between. The clonotype comes from a man aged 35-49 years with acute or convalescent COVID-19. This chain joins TRBV5-1 and TRBJ1-2; D may be TRBD1 (6 bases). Sequenced material: peripheral blood. The CDR3 protein is CASSSYRTDYGYTF. CDR3 DNA sequence: TGCGCCAGCAGCTCGTATAGGACAGACTATGGCTACACCTTC.